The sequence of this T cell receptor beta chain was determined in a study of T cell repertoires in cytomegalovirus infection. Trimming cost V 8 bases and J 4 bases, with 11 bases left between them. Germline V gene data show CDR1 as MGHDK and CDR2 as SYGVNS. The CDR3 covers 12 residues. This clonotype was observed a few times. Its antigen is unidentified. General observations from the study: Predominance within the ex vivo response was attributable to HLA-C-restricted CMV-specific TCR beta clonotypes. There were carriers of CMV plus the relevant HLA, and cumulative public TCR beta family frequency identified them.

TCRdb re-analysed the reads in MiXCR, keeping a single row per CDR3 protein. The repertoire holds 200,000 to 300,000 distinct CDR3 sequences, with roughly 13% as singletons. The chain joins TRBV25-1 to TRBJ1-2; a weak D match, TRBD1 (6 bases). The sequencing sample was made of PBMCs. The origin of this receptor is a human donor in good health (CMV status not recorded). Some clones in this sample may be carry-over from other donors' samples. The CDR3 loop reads CASWDNSYGYTF. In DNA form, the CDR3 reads TGTGCCAGCTGGGACAACTCCTATGGCTACACCTTC.